The 14 T cell receptor beta chains given below trace back to one sample, sequenced in a study of blood T cell repertoires in COVID-19. The table came from immunoSEQ multiplex PCR; TCRdb's copy has only in-frame clones and leaves some out. This table has roughly 38,000 clones, 70% to 80% appearing once. Source material: peripheral blood. Receptor source: a man aged 70-80 years with active or convalescent COVID-19.

This chain joins TRBV6-6 and TRBJ2-7; possible D gene TRBD1, 5 bases. This CDR3 comprises 13 residues. V was clipped by 2 bases and J by 6 bases, with 11 bases between them. Per the germline V gene, CDR1 is MNHNY and CDR2 is SVGAGI (reference sequence). The CDR3 DNA reads TGTGCCAGCAGTTACGGGGCGTCAGGCGAGCAGTACTTC. This sequence encodes CASSYGASGEQYF.

V and J are TRBV7-6 and TRBJ1-5; D is ambiguous. Trimming took 0 bases from V and 7 from J, leaving 13 bases between them. CDR1 and CDR2 from the germline V gene are SGHVS and FNYEAQ. The CDR3 is 15 amino acids. CDR3 DNA: TGTGCCAGCAGCTTAGCACCGGGGAAGAAACAGCCCCAGCATTTT. Translating gives CASSLAPGKKQPQHF.

The chain joins TRBV5-1 to TRBJ2-3; 11 positions match TRBD2. The CDR3 has 18 residues. The germline CDR1 and CDR2 sequences are SGHRS and YFSETQ. The V and J ends lost 1 base and 4 bases, in that order; junction bases with no gene match: 11. The CDR3 DNA reads as TGCGCCAGCAGCTTGAGGGGGACTAGCGGACGTAAGGCAGATACGCAGTATTTT. Amino acid sequence: CASSLRGTSGRKADTQYF.

This clone was found many times. This rearrangement joins TRBV12-3 or TRBV12-4 to TRBJ1-2, with D possibly being TRBD1 (6 bases). Trimming shortened V by 4 bases and J by 3 bases, and 6 bases separated the two germline ends. CDR3 length equals 12 residues. In DNA form, the CDR3 reads TGTGCCAGCAGTTCAGGGGACTATGGCTACACCTTC. It specifies CASSSGDYGYTF.

The J gene is TRBJ1-6, the V gene TRBV6-7; D is ambiguous. TRBV6-7 is treated as an ORF (open reading frame) with a function not yet certain. CDR3 length: 16 amino acids. V shed 4 bases and J shed 2 bases, with 12 bases lying between them. The CDR3 sequence is CASSLLGGTYNSPLHF. The CDR3 DNA sequence: TGTGCCAGCAGTTTGCTAGGAGGGACCTATAATTCACCCCTCCACTTT.

The V gene is TRBV3-1 (or the pseudogene TRBV3-2), the J gene TRBJ2-3; D possibly corresponds to TRBD2 (6 bases). The CDR3 runs 15 residues. Deletions cut 1 base from V and 1 base from J, with 9 bases between. Germline V gene data show CDR1 as LGHDT and CDR2 as YNNKEL (reference sequence). CDR3 DNA: TGTGCCAGCAGCCAAGTTTCTAGCGGCACAGATACGCAGTATTTT. This encodes CASSQVSSGTDTQYF.

The chain couples TRBV9 to TRBJ2-7; tentatively, D is TRBD1 (6 bases). CDR1 and CDR2 (germline): SGDLS, YYNGEE. This CDR3 contains 14 residues. Trimming cost V 7 bases and J 4 bases, with 18 bases left between them. CDR3 amino acids: CASALSPQGYEQYF. The CDR3 bases are TGTGCCAGCGCGCTAAGTCCTCAGGGGTACGAGCAGTACTTC.

This sequence joins TRBV7-3 and TRBJ2-3, with TRBD2 as a possible D gene (6 bases). CDR3 length equals 14 residues. The V gene's germline CDR1 is SGHTA and CDR2 FQGTGA. V shed 4 bases and J shed 2 bases, with 10 bases lying between them. For the CDR3, the DNA is TGTGCCAGCAGCTCCGGGACTGACACAGATACGCAGTATTTT. Translated, it gives CASSSGTDTDTQYF.

The chain is built from TRBV18 and TRBJ1-3; 8 nucleotides match TRBD1. Germline loops: CDR1 KGHSH, CDR2 LQKENI. After removal of 3 bases from V and 0 bases from J, the junction contained 1 base not matched to a gene. This CDR3 has 15 amino acids. In DNA, the CDR3 is TGTGCCAGCTCACCCGGGACAGGCTCTGGAAACACCATATATTTT. Translated: CASSPGTGSGNTIYF.

The count of this clone is one. J is TRBJ1-2 and V is TRBV5-6; D uncertain. Germline CDR1 SGHDT, CDR2 YYEEEE. V was clipped by 3 bases and J by 2 bases, with 11 bases between them. The length of the CDR3 is 14 residues. The DNA for the CDR3 is TGTGCCAGCAGCTCCTTTCAGATAAACTATGGCTACACCTTC. Translated: CASSSFQINYGYTF.

CDR3 amino acids: CASRINLSPGNTQYF. In nucleotides, the CDR3 is TGTGCCAGCAGGATTAACCTAAGCCCCGGGAATACGCAGTATTTT. V and J are TRBV6-5 and TRBJ2-3; TRBD2 might be the D (5 bases). The CDR3 has 15 amino acids. Per the germline V gene, CDR1 is MNHEY and CDR2 is SVGAGI. V lost 6 bases and J lost 7, with 20 bases in between.

The chain recombines TRBV2 with TRBJ1-2, with D maybe TRBD1 (6 bases). The CDR3 is 15 amino acids. Trimming removed 6 bases from V and 5 bases from J, with 19 bases in between. Germline V lookup: CDR1 SNHLY, CDR2 FYNNEI. CDR3 protein: CASSLKRTATYGYTF. CDR3 in DNA: TGTGCCAGCAGCCTAAAAAGGACAGCGACTTATGGCTACACCTTC.

The gene calls are TRBV27 and TRBJ1-1, with D perhaps matching TRBD1 (5 bases). The CDR3 loop spans 13 amino acids. The germline CDR1 and CDR2 sequences are MNHEY and SMNVEV (reference sequence). Trimming took 1 base from V and 7 from J, leaving 10 bases between them. CDR3 coding DNA: TGTGCCAGCAGTTTATGGCAGGGTGGTGAAGCTTTCTTT. It codes for CASSLWQGGEAFF.

This clone was observed a single time. The V call is TRBV11-3, the J call TRBJ2-3; weak D call: TRBD1 (5 bases). There are 14 residues in the CDR3. V lost 2 bases and J 3 bases, leaving 9 bases between the germline ends. Germline values: CDR1 SGHNT, CDR2 YENEEA. The DNA of the CDR3 is TGTGCCAGCAGCTTAATAAGGGGAACAGATACGCAGTATTTT. As protein: CASSLIRGTDTQYF.